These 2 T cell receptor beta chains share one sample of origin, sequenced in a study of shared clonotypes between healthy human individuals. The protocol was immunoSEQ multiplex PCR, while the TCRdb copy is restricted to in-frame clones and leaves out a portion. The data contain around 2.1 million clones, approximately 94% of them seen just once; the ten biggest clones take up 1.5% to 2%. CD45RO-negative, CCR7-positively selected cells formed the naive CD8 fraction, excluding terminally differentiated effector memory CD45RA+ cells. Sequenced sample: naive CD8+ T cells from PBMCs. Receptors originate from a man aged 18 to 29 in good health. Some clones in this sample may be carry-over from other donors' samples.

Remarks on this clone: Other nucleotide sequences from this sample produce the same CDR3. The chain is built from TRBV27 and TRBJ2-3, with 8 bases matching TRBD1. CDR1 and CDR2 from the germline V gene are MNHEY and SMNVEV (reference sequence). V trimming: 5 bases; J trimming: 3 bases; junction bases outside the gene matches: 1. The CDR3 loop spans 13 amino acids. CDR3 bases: TGTGCCAGCAGTGACAGGGGAACAGATACGCAGTATTTT. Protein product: CASSDRGTDTQYF.

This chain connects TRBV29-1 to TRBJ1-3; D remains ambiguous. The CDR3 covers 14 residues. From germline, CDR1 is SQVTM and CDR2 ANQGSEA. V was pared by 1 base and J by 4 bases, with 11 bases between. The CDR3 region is CSVEGSRRGNTIYF. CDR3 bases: TGCAGCGTTGAAGGGTCCCGTAGGGGAAACACCATATATTTT. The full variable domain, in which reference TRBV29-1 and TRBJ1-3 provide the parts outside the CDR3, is SAVISQKPSRDICQRGTSLTIQCQVDSQVTMMFWYRQQPGQSLTLIATANQGSEATYESGFVIDKFPISRPNLTFSTLTVSNMSPEDSSIYLCSVEGSRRGNTIYFGEGSWLTVV.